The 9 T cell receptor beta chains reported below all come from one sample, sequenced in a study of CD8+ T cells in alopecia areata. RNA, once extracted, was reverse transcribed into cDNA for use as the sequencing template. The assay was immunoSEQ multiplex PCR, and TCRdb's table has in-frame clones only and misses some. The sample lists fewer than 150,000 clones; around four fifths were seen once. Treatment defined: oral pan-JAK inhibitor, 5-10 mg twice daily. This sample comprised CD8+ T cells sorted from blood, obtained at week 4, from a patient treated with tofacitinib. These receptors were obtained from a human donor with alopecia areata.

CDR3 DNA sequence: TGCGCCAGCAGCCAAACCTCGACAGGGTACGTGAACACTGAAGCTTTCTTT. This gives the protein CASSQTSTGYVNTEAFF. The gene calls are TRBV4-3 and TRBJ1-1, with TRBD1 matching over 7 bases. CDR1 LGHNA and CDR2 YSLEER come from the germline V gene. This CDR3 spans 17 amino acids. The V and J ends lost 2 bases and 0 bases, in that order; junction bases with no gene match: 9.

This sequence joins TRBV14 and TRBJ2-1; D call uncertain. This CDR3 is built from 16 residues. The V end lost 2 bases, the J end lost 7 bases, and 18 bases lay between the germline ends. Germline V lookup: CDR1 SGHDN, CDR2 FVKESK. In nucleotides, the CDR3 is TGTGCCAGCAGCCAACTATATGGCCAAGCAGAGAATGAGCAGTTCTTC. The encoded protein is CASSQLYGQAENEQFF.

This chain joins TRBV30 and TRBJ2-7; D possibly corresponds to TRBD2 (6 bases). Germline CDR1 is GTSNPN and CDR2 is SVGIG (reference sequence). The CDR3 totals 14 residues. The germline V and J ends were trimmed by 4 bases and 5 bases, with 18 bases remaining between them. CDR3 bases: TGTGCCTGGACTCCCCGGGGGATAACCAACGAGCAGTACTTC. It yields the protein CAWTPRGITNEQYF.

This clone occurred once. J is TRBJ2-5 and V is TRBV27; D perhaps matches TRBD2 (6 bases). CDR1 and CDR2 (germline): MNHEY, SMNVEV (reference sequence). The germline V and J ends were trimmed by 6 bases and 1 base, with 21 bases remaining between them. This CDR3 has 17 amino acids. This CDR3 reads CASSRLGFAGTQETQYF. DNA of the CDR3: TGTGCCAGCAGCCGCCTCGGATTCGCGGGGACCCAAGAGACCCAGTACTTC.

J is TRBJ2-1 and V is TRBV2, with 10 bases matching TRBD1. Per germline, CDR1 SNHLY and CDR2 FYNNEI. V trimming: 6 bases; J trimming: 1 base; junction bases outside the gene matches: 3. CDR3 length: 15 residues. CDR3 DNA sequence: TGTGCCAGCAGCTGGACAGGGGGATCCTACAATGAGCAGTTCTTC. Translation gives CASSWTGGSYNEQFF.

The CDR3 nucleotides are TGCGCCAGCAGCCAAGGGAGCCACTATGGCTACACCTTC. Protein product: CASSQGSHYGYTF. The rearrangement joins TRBV4-1 to TRBJ1-2; D not certain. CDR3 length: 13 amino acids. The V end lost 1 base, the J end lost 3 bases, and 6 bases lay between the germline ends. Germline V gives CDR1 MGHRA, CDR2 YSYEKL.

The chain couples TRBV2 to TRBJ1-4; 7 bases match TRBD1. The CDR3 totals 15 residues. Germline CDR1 SNHLY, CDR2 FYNNEI. V lost 8 bases and J lost 6; bases outside the gene matches: 12. The CDR3 is CASLGQQPSDEKLFF. CDR3 bases: TGTGCCAGCTTGGGACAGCAGCCTTCAGATGAAAAACTGTTTTTT.

The chain is built from TRBV6-5 and TRBJ2-7, with no clear D. Germline CDR1 and CDR2: MNHEY and SVGAGI. The V gene lost 5 bases and the J gene lost 4 bases, with 15 bases spanning the gap. The CDR3 sequence is 14 residues long. The CDR3 DNA sequence: TGTGCCAGCAGTAACCCCCCACAACTGTACGAGCAGTACTTC. Residues: CASSNPPQLYEQYF.

The CDR3 sequence is CSVQQGEETQYF. CDR3 DNA sequence: TGCAGCGTTCAACAGGGGGAAGAGACCCAGTACTTC. The V and J genes are TRBV29-1 and TRBJ2-5; 8 nucleotides agree with TRBD1. The V segment lost 5 bases and the J segment 3 bases; nucleotides outside the gene matches: 2. Germline V gene lookup returns CDR1 SQVTM and CDR2 ANQGSEA. The CDR3 has 12 amino acids.